This is a list of T cell receptor beta chains from one sample in a study of T cells in Graves' hyperthyroidism and ophthalmopathy. MiXCR, run by TCRdb on the multiplex PCR reads, gives a single entry per CDR3 protein. Of around 570,000 distinct CDR3 sequences listed, around 20% are singletons. The material sequenced was blood. These receptors all come from a man aged 40-49 years with Graves' ophthalmopathy. Each CDR3 is given with its conserved first and last residue. The D gene is left open where the match is weak. A row's size may be missing; if present it is once, few, many or a size class.

TRBD1	-	TRBJ1-4	TRBV20-1	TGCAGTGCTAGAGTTACAGGGGGGGGGAAACCAACTAATGAAAAACTGTTTTTT	CSARVTGGGKPTNEKLFF
TRBD1	many	TRBJ2-7	TRBV28	TGTGCCAGCAGTCCCCACCAGGGACAGGGGGCGGCGGAGCAGTACTTC	CASSPHQGQGAAEQYF
-	many	TRBJ2-4	TRBV7-8	TGTGCCAGCAGCTTAGCGGGAGCCAAAAACATTCAGTACTTC	CASSLAGAKNIQYF
-	many	TRBJ2-7	TRBV11-3	TGTGCCAGCAGCTCCGACCGGGACGCATCCTACGAGCAGTACTTC	CASSSDRDASYEQYF
TRBD2	many	TRBJ2-1	TRBV11-2	TGTGCCAGCAGCTTAGACCGGGGGGGCCACGAGCAGTTCTTC	CASSLDRGGHEQFF
-	many	TRBJ2-7	TRBV6-2/TRBV6-3	TGTGCCAGCAGTGGAGGGGGCTACGAGCAGTACTTC	CASSGGGYEQYF
-	many	TRBJ2-2	TRBV7-2	TGTGCCAGCAGCCATCAACGCCAGAGGCTCAGTATCACCGGGGAGCTGTTTTTT	CASSHQRQRLSITGELFF
-	-	TRBJ1-2	TRBV20-1	TGCAGTGCTTACTCAGGGAGGAACTATGGCTACACCTTC	CSAYSGRNYGYTF
TRBD2	few	TRBJ2-1	TRBV6-2/TRBV6-3	TGTGCCAGCATGGGTGGAGGGAGGGCCGTATCCTACAATGAGCAGTTCTTC	CASMGGGRAVSYNEQFF
TRBD2	many	TRBJ2-5	TRBV2	TGTGCCGGACAGACTAGCGGGGACCAAGAGACCCAGTACTTC	CAGQTSGDQETQYF
-	many	TRBJ2-3	TRBV3-1	TGTGCCAGCAGCCAAGATCTCGGGGGAGCCACCCGCACAGATACGCAGTATTTT	CASSQDLGGATRTDTQYF
-	-	TRBJ2-1	TRBV12-3/TRBV12-4	TGTGCCAGCAGTCCTGACTTGGGAAACAATGAGCAGTTCTTC	CASSPDLGNNEQFF
-	-	TRBJ1-1	TRBV7-8	TGTGCCAGTAATTCCAACCGGGCCAACACTGAAGCTTTCTTT	CASNSNRANTEAFF
-	few	TRBJ2-1	TRBV19	TGTGCCAGTAGTATTGGGATGTTGGGTGAGCAGTTCTTC	CASSIGMLGEQFF
-	few	TRBJ2-7	TRBV5-1	TGCGCCTCCGGTCGCGCTTCAACCTACGAGCAGTACTTC	CASGRASTYEQYF
TRBD2	few	TRBJ2-7	TRBV7-2	TGTGCCAGCAGCTCCTCCGGGACTAGGTACGAGCAGTACTTC	CASSSSGTRYEQYF
TRBD1	-	TRBJ1-4	TRBV7-9	TGTGCCAGCAGTGCAGGGGGAACAACTAATGAAAAACTGTTTTTT	CASSAGGTTNEKLFF
TRBD1	few	TRBJ1-2	TRBV6-2/TRBV6-3	TGTGCCAGCAGTGCGGACAGGGCGTATGGCTACACCTTC	CASSADRAYGYTF
TRBD2	-	TRBJ2-1	TRBV7-6	TGTGCCAGCAGCTGGGGACTAGCGGAAGTTGATGAGCAGTTCTTC	CASSWGLAEVDEQFF
-	-	TRBJ1-1	TRBV9	TGTGCCAGCAGCGTAGAAGGGGCCCTGAACACTGAAGCTTTCTTT	CASSVEGALNTEAFF
TRBD1	-	TRBJ1-4	TRBV25-1	TGTGCCAGCAGTGATCCCGTCGACAGGGAAGTACTGTTTTTT	CASSDPVDREVLFF
-	-	TRBJ1-2	TRBV6-1	TGTGCCAGCAGCGAACTAACTGATCCGTATGGCTACACCTTC	CASSELTDPYGYTF
-	few	TRBJ1-1	TRBV20-1	TGCAGTGCTAGTAACCGGGTCCTCCCTAGCACTGAAGCTTTCTTT	CSASNRVLPSTEAFF
-	-	TRBJ2-2	TRBV12-3/TRBV12-4	TGTGCCAGCGGACTTTGGGCCGGGGAGCTGTTTTTT	CASGLWAGELFF
-	many	TRBJ1-6	TRBV11-2	TGTGCCAGCAGCCTAAATTCACCCCTCCACTTT	CASSLNSPLHF
-	many	TRBJ2-5	TRBV10-3	TGTGCCATCAGTGAGGGACAAGTCGGGGAGACCCAGTACTTC	CAISEGQVGETQYF
TRBD2	many	TRBJ2-7	TRBV5-1	TGCGCCAGCAGCTACTCCTCCAGCGGGAGTCGTGGCTACGAGCAGTACTTC	CASSYSSSGSRGYEQYF
TRBD1	few	TRBJ2-6	TRBV5-5	TGTGCCAGCAGCCCAAAGACAGGGGGACTCTCTGGGGCCAACGTCCTGACTTTC	CASSPKTGGLSGANVLTF
-	few	TRBJ2-5	TRBV6-1	TGTGCCAGCACCTCGAAGGGAGGGACCCAGTACTTC	CASTSKGGTQYF
-	-	TRBJ2-7	TRBV19	TGTGCCAGTAGTATAAGTTCGGCTAGCTGGTACGAGCAGTACTTC	CASSISSASWYEQYF
TRBD1	-	TRBJ2-4	TRBV19	TGTGCCAGTAGTAGAACGCCGGGACAGGGGGCTTTAGCATACATTCAGTACTTC	CASSRTPGQGALAYIQYF
-	few	TRBJ1-2	TRBV27	TGTGCCAGCAGTTTATCAGGTGGAGGCGGCTATGGCTACACCTTC	CASSLSGGGGYGYTF
TRBD1	-	TRBJ1-2	TRBV30	TGTGCCTGGAGGGTAACCGGGACAGGGGACTATGGCTACACCTTC	CAWRVTGTGDYGYTF
-	many	TRBJ2-7	TRBV5-8	TGTGCCAGCAGAAAGGCAGGGATCCACGAGCAGTACTTC	CASRKAGIHEQYF
-	many	TRBJ1-2	TRBV30	TGTGCCTGGAGTAATATCGGCTATGGCTACACCTTC	CAWSNIGYGYTF
-	-	TRBJ2-3	TRBV20-1	TGCAGTGCTGATCCGGGCGCCCGCACAGATACGCAGTATTTT	CSADPGARTDTQYF
-	few	TRBJ2-4	TRBV18	TGTGCCAGCTCACCACCCGGGACCCCCCGGGGATTTCAGTACTTC	CASSPPGTPRGFQYF
-	few	TRBJ2-7	TRBV5-6	TGTGCCAGCAGCGGCCTGGGGGCCTACGAGCAGTACTTC	CASSGLGAYEQYF
-	-	TRBJ1-2	TRBV14	TGTGCCAGCAGCCAAGATTTCAGCAGCTTTCAGGGCTACACCTTC	CASSQDFSSFQGYTF
TRBD1	-	TRBJ2-1	TRBV6-5	TGTGCCAGCACTTATCGACAGGGGGGGGGCAATGAGCAGTTCTTC	CASTYRQGGGNEQFF
TRBD2	-	TRBJ2-7	TRBV20-1	TGCAGTGCCGCCCGGACTAGCGGGAGGGCACTAGCCTACGAGCAGTACTTC	CSAARTSGRALAYEQYF
TRBD1	-	TRBJ2-7	TRBV3-1	TGTGCCAGCAGCCTCGGACAGGAGACCTCCTACGAGCAGTACTTC	CASSLGQETSYEQYF
-	few	TRBJ2-7	TRBV9	TGTGCCAGCAGCGTAGAAGGAGGCGAGCAGTACTTC	CASSVEGGEQYF
-	-	TRBJ2-6	TRBV3-1	TGTGCCAGCAGCCAAATGGTTCTGGCCAACGTCCTGACTTTC	CASSQMVLANVLTF
TRBD1	few	TRBJ2-3	TRBV4-1	TGCGCCAGCAGCCCGACAGGGGGGTTTGCAGATACGCAGTATTTT	CASSPTGGFADTQYF
TRBD2	many	TRBJ2-7	TRBV28	TGTGCCAGCAGTCCGGGACTAGCGGGTACTTACGAGCAGTACTTC	CASSPGLAGTYEQYF